This T cell receptor beta chain was recovered during a study of T cells of healthy individuals (dated by TCRdb to between 2017 and 2018). Library construction relied on 5' RACE. Sequencing was performed on an Illumina MiSeq. The public reads were reanalyzed by TCRdb: fastp trimming at Q25, MiXCR alignment, in-frame beta chains only. All rows with the same CDR3 protein become a single entry with the most common DNA and genes. For this sample there are just over 40,000 distinct CDR3 sequences; 4% to 5.5% appear just once. Clones ranked in the top ten supply about 9% of the sample. This clonotype was picked up a small number of times. Its target antigen remains unknown. The record has no base qualities; no much larger clone is one base away. According to the germline V gene (reference sequence), CDR1 reads SGHNT and CDR2 reads YYREEE. The junction shows trimming of 0 bases on V and 6 bases on J, and the gene matches do not reach 3 bases of it. The CDR3 contains 14 residues, cysteine and phenylalanine counted. Only the CDR3 part of the read is kept: 42 bases, read in frame from the first base.

This clonotype was obtained from a human donor in good health. The chain uses TRBV5-4 and TRBJ2-7, and 10 bases in between align with TRBD1. The nucleotide sequence reads TGTGCCAGCAGCTTGGGAGGACAGGGGGTCGAGCAGTACTTC. Its protein product is CASSLGGQGVEQYF.